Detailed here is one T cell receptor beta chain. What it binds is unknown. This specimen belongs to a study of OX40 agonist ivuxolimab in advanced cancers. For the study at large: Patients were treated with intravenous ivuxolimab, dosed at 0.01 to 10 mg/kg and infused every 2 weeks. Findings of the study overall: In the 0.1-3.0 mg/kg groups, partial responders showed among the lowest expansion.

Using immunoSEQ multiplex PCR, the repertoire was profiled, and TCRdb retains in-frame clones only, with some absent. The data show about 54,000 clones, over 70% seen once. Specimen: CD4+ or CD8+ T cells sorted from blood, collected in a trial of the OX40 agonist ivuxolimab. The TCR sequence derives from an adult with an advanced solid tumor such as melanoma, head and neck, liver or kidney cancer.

CDR3 loop: CAWSVLGSGSYNEQFF. DNA for the CDR3: TGTGCCTGGAGTGTACTAGGTAGCGGCTCCTACAATGAGCAGTTCTTC. This chain uses TRBV30 with TRBJ2-1; D is perhaps TRBD2 (6 bases). The V gene's germline CDR1 is GTSNPN and CDR2 SVGIG (reference sequence). The CDR3 covers 16 residues. The V and J ends lost 0 bases and 0 bases respectively, with 12 bases between them.